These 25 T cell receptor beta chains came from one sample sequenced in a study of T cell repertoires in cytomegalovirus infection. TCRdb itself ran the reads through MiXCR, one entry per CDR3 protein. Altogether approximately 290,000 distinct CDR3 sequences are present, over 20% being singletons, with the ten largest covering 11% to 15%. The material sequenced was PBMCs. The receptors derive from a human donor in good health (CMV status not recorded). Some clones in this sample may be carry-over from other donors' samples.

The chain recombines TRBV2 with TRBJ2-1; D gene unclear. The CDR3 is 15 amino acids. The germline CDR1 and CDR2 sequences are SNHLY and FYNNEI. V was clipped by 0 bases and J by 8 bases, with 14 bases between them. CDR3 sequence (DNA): TGTGCCAGCAGTGAAGCGCTTCGGGCTAGTCATGAGCAGTTCTTC. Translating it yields CASSEALRASHEQFF.

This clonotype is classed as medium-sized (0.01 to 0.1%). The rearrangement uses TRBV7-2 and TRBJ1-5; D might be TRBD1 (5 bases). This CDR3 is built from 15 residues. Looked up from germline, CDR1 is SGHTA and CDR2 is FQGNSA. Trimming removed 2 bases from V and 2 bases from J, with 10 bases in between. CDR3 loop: CASSLRVGGNQPQHF. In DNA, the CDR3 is TGTGCCAGCAGCTTACGAGTAGGGGGCAATCAGCCCCAGCATTTT.

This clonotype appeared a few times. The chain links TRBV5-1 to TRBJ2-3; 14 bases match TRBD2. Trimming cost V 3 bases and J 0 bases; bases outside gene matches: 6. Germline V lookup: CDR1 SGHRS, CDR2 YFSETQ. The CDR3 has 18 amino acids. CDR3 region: CASSWGLAGAPSTDTQYF. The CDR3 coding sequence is TGCGCCAGCAGCTGGGGACTAGCGGGGGCACCCAGCACAGATACGCAGTATTTT. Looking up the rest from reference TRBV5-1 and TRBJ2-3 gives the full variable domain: KAGVTQTPRYLIKTRGQQVTLSCSPISGHRSVSWYQQTPGQGLQFLFEYFSETQRNKGNFPGRFSGRQFSNSRSEMNVSTLELGDSALYLCASSWGLAGAPSTDTQYFGPGTRLTVL.

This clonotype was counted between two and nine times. DNA of the CDR3: TGTGCCAGCAGCTTGGGGGGGACGGTAGAGAATGAGCAGTTCTTC. Translated: CASSLGGTVENEQFF. The V call is TRBV7-2, the J call TRBJ2-1; TRBD2 matches at 7 bases. The V gene end was trimmed by 3 bases and the J gene end by 7 bases; junction bases not matched to a gene: 9. Germline V gene lookup returns CDR1 SGHTA and CDR2 FQGNSA. This CDR3 spans 15 amino acids.

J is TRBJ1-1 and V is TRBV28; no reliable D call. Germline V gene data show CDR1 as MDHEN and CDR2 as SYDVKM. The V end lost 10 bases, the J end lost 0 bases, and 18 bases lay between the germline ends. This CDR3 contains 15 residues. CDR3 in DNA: TGTGCCACAAAGGAGGGTGGGTTAGTGAACACTGAAGCTTTCTTT. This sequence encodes CATKEGGLVNTEAFF.

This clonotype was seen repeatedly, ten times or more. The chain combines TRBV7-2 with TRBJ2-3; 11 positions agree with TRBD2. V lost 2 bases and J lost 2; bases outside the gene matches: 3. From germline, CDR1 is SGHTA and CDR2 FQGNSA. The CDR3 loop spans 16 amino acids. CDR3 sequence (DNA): TGTGCCAGCAGCTTATTAGCGGGAGGGACCACAGATACGCAGTATTTT. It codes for CASSLLAGGTTDTQYF.

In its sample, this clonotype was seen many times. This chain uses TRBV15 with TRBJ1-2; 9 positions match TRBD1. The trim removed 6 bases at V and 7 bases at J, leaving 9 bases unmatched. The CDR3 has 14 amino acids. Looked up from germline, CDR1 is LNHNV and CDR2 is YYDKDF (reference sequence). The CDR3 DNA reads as TGTGCCACCAGAACAGGGGGCGACCCGTTTGGCTACACCTTC. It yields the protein CATRTGGDPFGYTF.

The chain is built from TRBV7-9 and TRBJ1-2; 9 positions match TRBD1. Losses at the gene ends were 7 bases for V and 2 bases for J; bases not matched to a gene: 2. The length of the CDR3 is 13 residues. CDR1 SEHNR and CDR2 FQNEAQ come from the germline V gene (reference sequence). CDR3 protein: CASTGQGNYGYTF. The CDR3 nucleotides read TGTGCCAGCACCGGACAGGGGAACTATGGCTACACCTTC.

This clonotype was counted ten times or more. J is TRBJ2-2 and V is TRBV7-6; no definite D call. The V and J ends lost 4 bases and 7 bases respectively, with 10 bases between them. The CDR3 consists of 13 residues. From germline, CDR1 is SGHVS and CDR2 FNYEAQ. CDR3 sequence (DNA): TGTGCCAGCAGCTCGAGAAATGACGGGGAGCTGTTTTTT. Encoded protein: CASSSRNDGELFF. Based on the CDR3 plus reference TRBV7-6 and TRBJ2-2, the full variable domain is GAGVSQSPRYKVTKRGQDVALRCDPISGHVSLYWYRQALGQGPEFLTYFNYEAQQDKSGLPNDRFSAERPEGSISTLTIQRTEQRDSAMYRCASSSRNDGELFFGEGSRLTVL.

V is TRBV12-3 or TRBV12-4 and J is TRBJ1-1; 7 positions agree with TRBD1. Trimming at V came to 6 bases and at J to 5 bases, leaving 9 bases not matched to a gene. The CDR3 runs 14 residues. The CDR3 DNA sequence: TGTGCCAGCAGGAACGACAGGGAACGAACTGAAGCTTTCTTT. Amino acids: CASRNDRERTEAFF.

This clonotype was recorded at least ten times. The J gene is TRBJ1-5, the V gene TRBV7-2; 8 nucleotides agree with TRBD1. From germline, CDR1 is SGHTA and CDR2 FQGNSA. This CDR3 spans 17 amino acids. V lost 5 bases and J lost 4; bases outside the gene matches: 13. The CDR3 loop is CASSTRTGQDINQPQHF. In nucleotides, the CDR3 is TGTGCCAGCAGCACTCGGACAGGGCAGGATATTAATCAGCCCCAGCATTTT.

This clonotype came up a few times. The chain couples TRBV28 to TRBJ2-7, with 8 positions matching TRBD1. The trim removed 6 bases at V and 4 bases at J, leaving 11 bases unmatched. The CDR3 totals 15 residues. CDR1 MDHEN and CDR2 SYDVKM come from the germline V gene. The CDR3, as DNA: TGTGCCAGCAGCTTCCAAGGACAGGGAAGATACGAGCAGTACTTC. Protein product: CASSFQGQGRYEQYF.

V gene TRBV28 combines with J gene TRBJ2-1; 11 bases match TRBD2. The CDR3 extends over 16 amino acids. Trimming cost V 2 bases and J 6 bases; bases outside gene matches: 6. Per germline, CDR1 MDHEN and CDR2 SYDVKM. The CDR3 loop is CASSLTGLADSNEQFF. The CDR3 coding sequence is TGTGCCAGCAGTTTAACGGGACTAGCGGATAGCAATGAGCAGTTCTTC.

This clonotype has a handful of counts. This chain's CDR3 is CASSWEATQGAGDTQYF. CDR3 coding DNA: TGTGCCAGCAGTTGGGAAGCGACCCAGGGGGCTGGAGATACGCAGTATTTT. The chain carries TRBV12-3 or TRBV12-4 and TRBJ2-3, with 8 bases identical to TRBD1. This CDR3 has 17 amino acids. V lost 4 bases to trimming and J lost 5 bases; unmatched junction nucleotides: 14.

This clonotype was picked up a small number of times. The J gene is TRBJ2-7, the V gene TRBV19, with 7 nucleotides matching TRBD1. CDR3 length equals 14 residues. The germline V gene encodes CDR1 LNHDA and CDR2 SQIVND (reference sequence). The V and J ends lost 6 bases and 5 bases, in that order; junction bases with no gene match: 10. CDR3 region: CASRTGDFEDEQYF. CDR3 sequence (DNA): TGTGCCAGTAGAACAGGGGATTTTGAGGACGAGCAGTACTTC.

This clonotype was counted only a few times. CDR3 amino acids: CASSVKGDTEAFF. CDR3 DNA sequence: TGTGCCAGTAGCGTAAAGGGTGACACTGAAGCTTTCTTT. The rearrangement joins TRBV19 to TRBJ1-1; D gene uncertain. This CDR3 region has 13 residues. The V gene's germline CDR1 is LNHDA and CDR2 SQIVND (reference sequence). Trimming stripped 6 bases from V and 3 bases from J, with 11 bases between.

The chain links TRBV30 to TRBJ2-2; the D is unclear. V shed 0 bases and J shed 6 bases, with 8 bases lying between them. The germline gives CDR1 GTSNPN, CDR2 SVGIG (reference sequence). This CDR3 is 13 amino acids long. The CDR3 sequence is CAWSVWGPGELFF. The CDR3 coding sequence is TGTGCCTGGAGTGTATGGGGTCCCGGGGAGCTGTTTTTT.

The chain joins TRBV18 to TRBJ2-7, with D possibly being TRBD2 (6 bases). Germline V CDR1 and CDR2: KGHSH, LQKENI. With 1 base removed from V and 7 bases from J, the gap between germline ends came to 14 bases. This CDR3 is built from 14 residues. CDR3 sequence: CASSPRGLPPEQYF. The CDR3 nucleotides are TGTGCCAGCTCACCACGGGGACTCCCTCCTGAGCAGTACTTC.

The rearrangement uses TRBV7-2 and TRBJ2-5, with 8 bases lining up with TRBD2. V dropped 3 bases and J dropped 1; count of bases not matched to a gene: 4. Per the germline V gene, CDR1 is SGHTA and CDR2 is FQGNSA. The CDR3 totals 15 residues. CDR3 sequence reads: CASSFGGRSQETQYF. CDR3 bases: TGTGCCAGCAGCTTTGGCGGGAGGAGCCAAGAGACCCAGTACTTC.

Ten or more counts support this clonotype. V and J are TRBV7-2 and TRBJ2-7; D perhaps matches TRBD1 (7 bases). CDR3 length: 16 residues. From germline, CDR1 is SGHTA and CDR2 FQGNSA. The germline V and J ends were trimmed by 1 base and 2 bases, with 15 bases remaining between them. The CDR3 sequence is CASSLEGGGIPYEQYF. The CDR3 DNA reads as TGTGCCAGCAGCTTAGAAGGGGGCGGGATTCCCTACGAGCAGTACTTC.

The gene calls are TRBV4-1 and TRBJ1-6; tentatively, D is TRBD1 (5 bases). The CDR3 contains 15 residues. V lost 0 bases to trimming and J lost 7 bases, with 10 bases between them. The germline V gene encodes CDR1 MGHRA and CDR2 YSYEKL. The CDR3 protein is CASSQDVKGNSPLHF. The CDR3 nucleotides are TGCGCCAGCAGCCAAGATGTAAAGGGGAATTCACCCCTCCACTTT.

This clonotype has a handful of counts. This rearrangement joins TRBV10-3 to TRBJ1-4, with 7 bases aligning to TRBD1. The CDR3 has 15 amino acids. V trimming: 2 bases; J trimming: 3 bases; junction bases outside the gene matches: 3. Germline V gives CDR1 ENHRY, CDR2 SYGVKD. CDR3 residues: CAISEGQVANEKLFF. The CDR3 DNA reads TGTGCCATCAGTGAGGGACAGGTTGCTAATGAAAAACTGTTTTTT.

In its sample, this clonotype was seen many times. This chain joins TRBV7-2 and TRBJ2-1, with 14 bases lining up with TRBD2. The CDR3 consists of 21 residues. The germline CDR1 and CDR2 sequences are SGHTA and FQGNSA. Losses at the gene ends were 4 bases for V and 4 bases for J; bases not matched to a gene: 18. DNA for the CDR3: TGTGCCAGCAGCTCCCTCCAACCGGGACTAGCGGGAGCCGAACCTTACAATGAGCAGTTCTTC. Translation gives CASSSLQPGLAGAEPYNEQFF.

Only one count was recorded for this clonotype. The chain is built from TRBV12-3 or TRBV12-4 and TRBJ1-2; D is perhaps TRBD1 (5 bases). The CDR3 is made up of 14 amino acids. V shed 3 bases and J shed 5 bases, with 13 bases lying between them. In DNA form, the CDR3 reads TGTGCCAGCAGTTTGTCAGGGACTGAATATGGCTACACCTTC. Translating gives CASSLSGTEYGYTF.

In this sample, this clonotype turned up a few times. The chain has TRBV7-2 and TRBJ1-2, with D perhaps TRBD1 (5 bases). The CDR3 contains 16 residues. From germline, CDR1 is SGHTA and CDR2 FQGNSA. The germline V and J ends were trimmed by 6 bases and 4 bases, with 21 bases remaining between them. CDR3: CASRPEWGSPLYGYTF. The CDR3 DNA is TGTGCCAGCAGACCGGAATGGGGGAGCCCACTCTATGGCTACACCTTC.